The next 18 T cell receptor beta chains were all read from a single sample in a study of control samples from healthy donors and cancer patients. The protocol was immunoSEQ multiplex PCR, while the TCRdb copy is restricted to in-frame clones and leaves out a portion. The table shows approximately 20,000 clones, with around four fifths occurring only once. Sequencing was performed on PBMCs. These receptors were collected from a man in his sixties with colorectal cancer.

The genes are TRBV12-5 and TRBJ2-7; 10 positions match TRBD2. Germline V gene lookup returns CDR1 LGHNT and CDR2 FRNRAP. Unmatched junction bases numbered 5, after V lost 1 base and J lost 2 bases. This CDR3 has 16 amino acids. CDR3 protein: CASGLGTSGVTYEQYF. CDR3 nucleotide sequence: TGTGCTAGTGGTTTGGGAACTAGCGGGGTAACCTACGAGCAGTACTTC.

This clone has just a few counts. V is TRBV7-9 and J is TRBJ2-4; perhaps D is TRBD1 or TRBD2 (5 bases each). Per germline, CDR1 SEHNR and CDR2 FQNEAQ (reference sequence). V was cut by 5 bases and J by 1 base, with 18 bases left in between. This CDR3 contains 17 residues. The CDR3 region is CASSVESGPAAKNIQYF. The CDR3 DNA reads TGTGCCAGCAGCGTCGAGTCGGGGCCGGCGGCCAAAAACATTCAGTACTTC.

V gene TRBV7-7 combines with J gene TRBJ2-2, with 9 bases identical to TRBD1. The CDR3 length is 15 residues. Germline-derived CDR1 and CDR2 are SSHAT and FNYEAQ (reference sequence). Trimming at V came to 5 bases and at J to 3 bases, leaving 4 bases not matched to a gene. The CDR3 loop reads CASSTRDRDTGELFF. In nucleotides, the CDR3 is TGTGCCAGCAGCACCCGGGACAGGGACACCGGGGAGCTGTTTTTT.

The chain couples TRBV5-8 to TRBJ2-4; TRBD1 agrees at 9 bases. V shed 5 bases and J 0 bases; nucleotides not matched to a gene: 12. The CDR3 runs to 18 residues. CDR1 is SGHTS and CDR2 is YDEGEE in the germline V gene. DNA for the CDR3: TGTGCCAGCAGGAACCCGGGACAGGGAGTACTAGCCAAAAACATTCAGTACTTC. It encodes CASRNPGQGVLAKNIQYF.

The V and J genes are TRBV6-2 or TRBV6-3 and TRBJ2-7, with D uncertain. CDR1 is MNHEY, CDR2 SVGEGT, per germline. The V end was cut by 3 bases, the J end by 4 bases, with 10 bases between. The length of the CDR3 is 13 residues. CDR3: CASSYGRNYEQYF. The CDR3 nucleotides are TGTGCCAGCAGTTATGGCAGGAATTACGAGCAGTACTTC.

The chain has TRBV27 and TRBJ2-7; 15 bases match TRBD2. V shed 6 bases, J shed 2 bases, and the junction held 2 bases outside the gene matches. The CDR3 contains 15 residues. The germline CDR1 and CDR2 sequences are MNHEY and SMNVEV (reference sequence). The CDR3 spells CASSGTSGGPYEQYF. The CDR3 DNA sequence: TGTGCCAGCAGCGGGACTAGCGGGGGGCCCTACGAGCAGTACTTC.

The gene calls are TRBV7-9 and TRBJ1-5; tentative D call: TRBD1 (6 bases). V dropped 5 bases and J dropped 3 bases, with 14 bases sitting between them. Germline V gene sequence: CDR1 SEHNR, CDR2 FQNEAQ (reference sequence). CDR3 length: 15 amino acids. The CDR3 DNA is TGTGCCAGCAGCGCCAACCGGGACAACAATCAGCCCCAGCATTTT. It codes for CASSANRDNNQPQHF.

The rearrangement joins TRBV29-1 to TRBJ2-7; no definite D call. The CDR3 sequence is 12 residues long. The germline V gene has CDR1 SQVTM and CDR2 ANQGSEA. V was trimmed by 4 bases and J by 2 bases, leaving 9 bases between them. CDR3 loop: CSVVADAYEQYF. The CDR3 nucleotides read TGCAGCGTTGTGGCGGACGCCTACGAGCAGTACTTC.

The gene calls are TRBV27 and TRBJ1-2; no clear D. V was pared by 0 bases and J by 1 base, with 6 bases between. Germline V CDR1 and CDR2: MNHEY, SMNVEV (reference sequence). CDR3 length equals 14 residues. This CDR3 is CASSLSRVNYGYTF. The CDR3, as DNA: TGTGCCAGCAGTTTATCGAGAGTTAACTATGGCTACACCTTC.

The chain employs TRBV21-1 and TRBJ1-5. TRBV21-1 is listed as a pseudogene. This CDR3 has 16 amino acids. CDR3 sequence (DNA): TGTGCCAGCAGCAAATTCATAGGGTTGGGCAATCAGCCCCAGCATTTT. Translation: CASSKFIGLGNQPQHF.

This chain joins TRBV3-1 (or the pseudogene TRBV3-2) and TRBJ2-2; no reliable D call. The germline V and J ends were trimmed by 2 bases and 6 bases, with 4 bases remaining between them. Germline V gives CDR1 LGHDT, CDR2 YNNKEL (reference sequence). CDR3 size: 12 residues. The CDR3 here is CASSQFPGELFF. The CDR3 DNA is TGTGCCAGCAGCCAATTCCCCGGGGAGCTGTTTTTT.

The chain recombines TRBV3-1 (or the pseudogene TRBV3-2) with TRBJ2-3; 13 bases are shared with TRBD2. Unmatched junction bases numbered 2, after V lost 0 bases and J lost 8 bases. The germline V gene has CDR1 LGHDT and CDR2 YNNKEL (reference sequence). The CDR3 is 15 amino acids. In DNA form, the CDR3 reads TGTGCCAGCAGCCAAGAAACTAGCGGGGGGGGTACGCAGTATTTT. The encoded protein is CASSQETSGGGTQYF.

The chain has TRBV6-6 and TRBJ1-2; D gene uncertain. The CDR3 contains 15 residues. Germline assignment: CDR1 MNHNY and CDR2 SVGAGI (reference sequence). Deletions cut 7 bases from V and 3 bases from J, with 18 bases between. The CDR3 sequence: CASTINWEPDYGYTF. The CDR3 DNA sequence: TGTGCCAGCACCATCAACTGGGAACCTGACTATGGCTACACCTTC.

V and J are TRBV6-4 and TRBJ1-2; D unresolved. Germline-derived CDR1 and CDR2 are MRHNA and SNTAGT. CDR3 length: 14 amino acids. Trimming stripped 0 bases from V and 4 bases from J, with 9 bases between. This CDR3 is CASSDSEGVYGYTF. DNA of the CDR3: TGTGCCAGCAGTGACTCGGAAGGCGTCTATGGCTACACCTTC.

This rearrangement joins TRBV12-5 to TRBJ2-2, with a possible D match to TRBD2 (7 bases). This CDR3 is 13 amino acids long. CDR1 and CDR2 (germline): LGHNT, FRNRAP. DNA for the CDR3: TGTGCCGTAGGGGGGGGCGGCACCGGGGAGCTGTTTTTT. This gives the protein CAVGGGGTGELFF.

This clone counts as medium-sized. The gene calls are TRBV7-9 and TRBJ2-3; TRBD2 aligns across 9 bases. The CDR3 spans 17 residues. V dropped 6 bases and J dropped 1; count of bases not matched to a gene: 11. CDR1 is SEHNR, CDR2 FQNEAQ, per germline (reference sequence). CDR3 coding DNA: TGTGCCAGCAGGGCAGGTAGCGGGGGACCGGGCACAGATACGCAGTATTTT. Translated: CASRAGSGGPGTDTQYF.

This rearrangement joins TRBV3-1 (or the pseudogene TRBV3-2) to TRBJ2-7, with D possibly TRBD2 on 6 matching bases. Trimming left V 0 bases short and J 12 bases short, with 30 bases between. The CDR3 contains 18 residues. Germline V gene sequence: CDR1 LGHDT, CDR2 YNNKEL (reference sequence). CDR3 coding DNA: TGTGCCAGCAGCCAAGATGTCCAGGGAATTATGGGCGCACTCGGGGGGTACGTC. It translates to CASSQDVQGIMGALGGYV.

This clone was counted only a few times. The V and J genes are TRBV6-1 and TRBJ1-2; 10 nucleotides match TRBD1. The CDR3 spans 16 residues. The germline CDR1 and CDR2 sequences are MNHNS and SASEGT. V dropped 4 bases and J dropped 1; count of bases not matched to a gene: 6. In DNA, the CDR3 is TGTGCCAGCAGTGTTCATCGGACAGGGGGTAACTATGGCTACACCTTC. Amino acid sequence: CASSVHRTGGNYGYTF.